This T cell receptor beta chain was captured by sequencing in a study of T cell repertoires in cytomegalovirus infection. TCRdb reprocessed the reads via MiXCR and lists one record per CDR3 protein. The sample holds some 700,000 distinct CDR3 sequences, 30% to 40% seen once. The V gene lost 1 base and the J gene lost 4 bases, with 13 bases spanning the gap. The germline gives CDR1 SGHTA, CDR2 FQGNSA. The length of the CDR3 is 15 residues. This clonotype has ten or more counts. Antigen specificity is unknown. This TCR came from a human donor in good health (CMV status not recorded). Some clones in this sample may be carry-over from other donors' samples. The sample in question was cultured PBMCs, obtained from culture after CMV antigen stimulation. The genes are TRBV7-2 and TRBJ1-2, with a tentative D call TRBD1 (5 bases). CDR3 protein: CASSLVVWGSYGYTF. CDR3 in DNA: TGTGCCAGCAGCTTAGTCGTATGGGGCAGCTATGGCTACACCTTC.